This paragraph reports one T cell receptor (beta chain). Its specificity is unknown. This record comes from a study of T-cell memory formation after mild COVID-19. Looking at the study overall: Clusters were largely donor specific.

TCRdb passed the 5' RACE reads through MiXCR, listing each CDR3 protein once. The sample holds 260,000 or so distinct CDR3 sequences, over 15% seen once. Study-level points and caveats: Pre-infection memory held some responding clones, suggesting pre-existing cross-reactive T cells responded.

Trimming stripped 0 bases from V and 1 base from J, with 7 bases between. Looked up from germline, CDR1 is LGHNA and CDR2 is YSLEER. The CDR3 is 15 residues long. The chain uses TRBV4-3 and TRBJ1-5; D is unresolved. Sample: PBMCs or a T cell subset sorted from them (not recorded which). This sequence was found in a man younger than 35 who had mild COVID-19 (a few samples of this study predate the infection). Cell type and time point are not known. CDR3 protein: CASSQDWVSNQPQHF. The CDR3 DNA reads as TGCGCCAGCAGCCAAGATTGGGTGAGCAATCAGCCCCAGCATTTT.